This TCR beta chain was captured by sequencing in a study of blood T cell repertoires in COVID-19. Background on the study: There were acute and convalescent COVID-19 samples, and they came from the United States, Italy and Spain. From T cells, B-cell-depleted T cells, or PBMCs came the material, which was cDNA or gDNA.

In the original analysis: Reference gene primer amplification gave nucleated cell count estimates. Here immunoSEQ multiplex PCR was the method, and the copy in TCRdb shows in-frame clones only, minus some. V, J and clone size are taken as reported in that table, and D and trimming were inferred from the DNA itself. Of tens of thousands of clones in the sample, about 88% were seen once. CDR3 length: 14 amino acids. The V end was cut by 4 bases, the J end by 0 bases, with 9 bases between. Germline-derived CDR1 and CDR2 are MDHEN and SYDVKM. The clonotype originates from a man between 70 and 80 years old with acute or convalescent COVID-19. The chain combines TRBV28 with TRBJ1-1; D uncertain. Sequencing was done on a sample of peripheral blood. The CDR3 reads CASSYIQLNTEAFF. CDR3 nucleotide sequence: TGTGCCAGCAGTTACATACAGTTGAACACTGAAGCTTTCTTT.